This T cell receptor beta chain was sequenced during a study of Ad26.COV2.S vaccination and SARS-CoV-2 variants (dated by TCRdb to about 2021). Some background on the complete study: Vaccine-arm donors came from COV1001, a multicentre, randomized, double-blind, placebo-controlled phase I-IIa trial of Ad26.COV2.S in healthy adults. Ad26.COV2.S was administered intramuscularly at 5 x 10^10 or 1 x 10^11 viral particles, either as a single shot or as two shots given 56 days apart. Investigators remained blinded to trial group allocation during experiments and outcome assessment. Trial participants were randomized into five groups of five, in which low-dose or high-dose Ad26.COV2.S was given once or twice, or placebo was given on both occasions. TCRbeta repertoire sequencing was used to assess the specificity and breadth of SARS-CoV-2-reactive T cell receptors after Ad26.COV2.S vaccination. The TCR-sequenced set comprised approximately 32 samples: around 20 Ad26.COV2.S vaccine recipients, 5 placebo recipients and 8 SARS-CoV-2 convalescent individuals.

In the paper's terms, the treatment or condition label means: 19 received Ad26.COV2.S at low or high dose, single or two shots; 5 received placebo; per-sample allocation not given. For vaccine and placebo recipients, repertoires were sequenced using samples collected on day 63 after the first injection. Cohort 1b enrolled roughly 25 adults aged 18-55 years at a single site in Boston, USA, between 29 July and 7 August 2020. Ad26.COV2.S was a replication-incompetent adenovirus type 26 vector that expressed a prefusion-stabilized SARS-CoV-2 spike protein derived from the original Wuhan strain. Note on this clone: The antigen it binds to is not known. No base qualities exist here, and no much larger clone lies one base off it.

The immunoSEQ Assay was used to sequence TCRbeta CDR3 regions. After extraction, genomic DNA underwent amplification by bias-controlled multiplex PCR, followed by high-throughput sequencing. Per the original workflow: To quantify the absolute abundance of every unique TCRbeta CDR3 region, sequences were collapsed and filtered. T cell fraction was estimated by normalizing TCRbeta template counts to usable DNA, with usable DNA measured through amplification of reference genes found in all nucleated cells. Repertoire TCRs were annotated as SARS-CoV-2-specific by exact matching of V gene, CDR3 amino acid sequence and J gene to a known reactive TCR set. MIRA supplied the reference SARS-CoV-2 TCR set, which was filtered for enrichment in COVID-19-positive ImmuneCODE repertoires so that public or cross-reactive TCRs were removed. Using the MIRA antigens, annotated TCRs were further analysed by specific ORF or by position within an ORF. Depth was the summed frequency of annotated unique rearrangements, while breadth was defined as annotated unique rearrangements over total unique productive rearrangements. TCR breadth was compared between groups using two-sided Wilcoxon rank-sum tests. Held by TCRdb, this immuneACCESS table contains in-frame sequences only and omits some clones. Under half of the omission traces to an unresolved V gene where checked; the cause of the rest is unknown. V and J calls plus clone size are reproduced from that table; the DNA served to infer D and trimming. The sample table lists approximately 280,000 clones, over 75% of them with a count of one. Under 4% of the sample comes from the top ten.

What the work shows at the level of the full study, not this receptor alone: Ad26.COV2.S recipients had higher spike-specific TCR breadth than placebo recipients (P = 0.0014). Non-spike TCR breadth was comparable between vaccine and placebo recipients, consistent with the vaccine containing only spike. According to the authors, total T cell responses may have been underestimated by the TCR breadth and depth analyses. Comparing responses between vaccine doses or regimens was not something the study was powered to do. Substantial breadth of spike-specific CD8+ and CD4+ T cell responses was reported after vaccination.

The germline V gene sets CDR1 to MDHEN and CDR2 to SYDVKM. V loses 5 bases, J loses 4 bases, and the germline ends lie 12 bases apart. The CDR3 has 13 amino acids, counting the end cysteine and phenylalanine. Left in the record is the CDR3 DNA by itself, 39 bases read in frame from the first base. This receptor chain uses TRBV28 and TRBJ2-7, with TRBD2 tentatively as D gene (5 bases match). The sequencing here drew on peripheral blood, taken in a trial of Ad26.COV2.S vaccine versus placebo. The TCR was taken from a person between 18 and 60 years old who received the Ad26.COV2.S COVID-19 vaccine or a placebo. CDR3 protein: CASSIATFYEQYF. The nucleotides are TGTGCCAGCAGTATAGCGACCTTTTACGAGCAGTACTTC.